This TCR beta chain originates from a study of blood T cell repertoires in COVID-19. Assay: immunoSEQ multiplex PCR; the TCRdb copy retains only in-frame clones and omits some. The table lists some 180,000 clones, roughly 89% of them singletons. The sequence derives from a middle-aged man with acute or convalescent COVID-19. Sample: peripheral blood.

CDR3 sequence (DNA): TGTGCCAGCAGCTTAAGGCAGGACTCCACTGAAGCTTTCTTT. Translated, it gives CASSLRQDSTEAFF. The chain links TRBV7-9 to TRBJ1-1; D remains unclear. The ends were cut back, 2 bases at V and 4 bases at J, with 11 bases in the middle. There are 14 residues in the CDR3. Germline V gives CDR1 SEHNR, CDR2 FQNEAQ (reference sequence).